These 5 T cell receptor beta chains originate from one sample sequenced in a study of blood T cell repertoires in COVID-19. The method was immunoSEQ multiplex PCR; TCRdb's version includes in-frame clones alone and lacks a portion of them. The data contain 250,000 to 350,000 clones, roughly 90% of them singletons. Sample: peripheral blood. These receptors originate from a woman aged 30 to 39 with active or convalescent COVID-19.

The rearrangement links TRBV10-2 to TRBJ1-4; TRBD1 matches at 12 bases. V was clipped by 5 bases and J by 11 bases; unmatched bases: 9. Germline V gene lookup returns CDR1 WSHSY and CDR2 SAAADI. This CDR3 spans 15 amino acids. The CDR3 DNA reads TGCGCCAGCAGTTCGCCGGGACAGGGGGCACTGAAACTGTTTTTT. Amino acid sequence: CASSSPGQGALKLFF.

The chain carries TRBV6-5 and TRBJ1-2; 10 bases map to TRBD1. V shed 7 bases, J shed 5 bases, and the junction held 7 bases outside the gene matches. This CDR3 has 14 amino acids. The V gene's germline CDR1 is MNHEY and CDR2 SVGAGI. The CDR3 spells CASNPDRGEYGYTF. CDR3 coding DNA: TGTGCCAGCAACCCGGACAGGGGGGAATATGGCTACACCTTC.

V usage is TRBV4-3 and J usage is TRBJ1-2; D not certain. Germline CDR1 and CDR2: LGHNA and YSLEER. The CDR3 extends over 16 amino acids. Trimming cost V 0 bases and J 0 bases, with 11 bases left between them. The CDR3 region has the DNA TGCGCCAGCAGCCAAGACCCCAGAAACCCTAACTATGGCTACACCTTC. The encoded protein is CASSQDPRNPNYGYTF.

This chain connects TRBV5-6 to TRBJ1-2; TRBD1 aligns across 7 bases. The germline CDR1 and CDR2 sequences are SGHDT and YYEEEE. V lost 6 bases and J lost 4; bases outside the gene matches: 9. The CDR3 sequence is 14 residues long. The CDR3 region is CASTWRTGTYGYTF. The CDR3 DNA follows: TGTGCCAGCACCTGGAGGACAGGTACCTATGGCTACACCTTC.

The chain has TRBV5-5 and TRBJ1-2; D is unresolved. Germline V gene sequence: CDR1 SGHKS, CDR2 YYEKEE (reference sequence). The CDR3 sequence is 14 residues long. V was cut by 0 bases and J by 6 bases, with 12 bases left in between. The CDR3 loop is CASSLGGSGNGYTF. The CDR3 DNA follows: TGTGCCAGCAGCTTGGGAGGCTCCGGGAATGGCTACACCTTC.